This TCR beta chain was profiled in a study of shared clonotypes between healthy human individuals. Findings and caveats of the study: Sharing across four donors was highest in naive CD4 (around 5%) and lowest in memory CD8 (roughly 0.4%).

The length of the CDR3 is 15 residues. Germline CDR1 is SGHTA and CDR2 is FQGNSA. Trimming cost V 1 base and J 4 bases, with 11 bases left between them. In regard to this clone: Its antigen is unknown. Other DNA sequences within the sample encode an identical CDR3.

Produced via immunoSEQ multiplex PCR; TCRdb's table is partial and in-frame only. The sample holds more than 2 million clones, roughly 95% seen once. Into CD45RA+ naive and CD45RA-negative memory subsets, the CD4+ cells were split. The material sequenced was naive CD4+ T cells sorted from blood. Indicated subset: CD45RA+ positively selected. V usage is TRBV7-2 and J usage is TRBJ2-1; the D gene is possibly TRBD1 (5 bases). The receptor was derived from a man between 18 and 35 years old in good health. In nucleotides, the CDR3 is TGTGCCAGCAGCTTAGGTGGGGCGACATACAATGAGCAGTTCTTC. It yields the protein CASSLGGATYNEQFF.